The following is a T cell receptor (beta chain) sequence with its context. What it binds is not known. These data are taken from a study of T-cell reconstitution after alpha-beta-depleted transplantation in children. Unique molecular identifiers featured in how the TCRbeta library was prepared. TCRdb analysed the PCR reads with MiXCR anew, one entry per CDR3 protein. The sample yields 330,000 or so distinct CDR3 sequences, around 9.1% seen once. Study observations and caveats: Surviving recipient T cells and thymic progenitors accounted for the high day-60 TCRbeta diversity observed in some patients. In patients about two months after transplant, alpha-beta T cells reportedly arose from several hundred expanded graft clones. T-cell counts and diversity at one year following transplant were attributed mainly to newly produced T cells.

This clonotype was sampled from a boy in the first two years of life with acute myeloid leukemia, due to receive a stem cell transplant. The starting material was PBMCs, obtained before TCRalphabeta/CD19-depleted stem cell transplant.

The CDR3 reads CASSLDRWTDTQYF. For the CDR3, the DNA is TGTGCCAGCAGCTTAGATAGGTGGACAGATACGCAGTATTTT. V gene TRBV11-2 combines with J gene TRBJ2-3; D call uncertain. This CDR3 is built from 14 residues. V dropped 0 bases and J dropped 3 bases, with 7 bases sitting between them. CDR1 and CDR2 (germline): SGHAT, FQNNGV.